The clone carrying this T cell receptor beta chain was detected a few times. Its antigen is not known. This specimen comes from a study of neurological immune-mediated disorders. Study results and caveats: Phylogenetic grouping placed 18 of 34 multiple sclerosis patients' repertoires in one related-CDR3 cluster, a possible signature.

Synthesis of cDNA used 5'RACE (with 10-nucleotide random UMIs). Each CDR3 protein is one row after TCRdb ran MiXCR on the 5' RACE reads. There are fewer than 60,000 distinct CDR3 sequences in the sample; around 4% occur only once, and around 6.5% lies in the top ten. Preparation of the unsorted libraries drew on 2 million PBMCs stored at -80 C. This TCR was recovered from a man in his sixties with multiple sclerosis. The sequencing input was PBMCs.

The CDR3 sequence: CATSRDLVADTQYF. In DNA form, the CDR3 reads TGTGCCACCAGCAGAGATTTAGTGGCAGATACGCAGTATTTT. The chain combines TRBV15 with TRBJ2-3, with D hard to call. The germline CDR1 and CDR2 sequences are LNHNV and YYDKDF (reference sequence). The CDR3 runs 14 residues. Trimming shortened V by 0 bases and J by 4 bases, and 8 bases separated the two germline ends.